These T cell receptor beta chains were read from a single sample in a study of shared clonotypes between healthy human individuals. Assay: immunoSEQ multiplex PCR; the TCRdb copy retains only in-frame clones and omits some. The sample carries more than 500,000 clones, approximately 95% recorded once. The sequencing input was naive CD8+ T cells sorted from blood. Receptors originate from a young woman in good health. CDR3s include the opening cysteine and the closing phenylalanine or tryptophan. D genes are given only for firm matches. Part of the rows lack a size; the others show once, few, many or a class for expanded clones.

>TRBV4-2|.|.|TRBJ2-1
TGTGCCAGCAGCCACGGGTTCAGCTCCTACAATGAGCAGTTCTTC
CASSHGFSSYNEQFF
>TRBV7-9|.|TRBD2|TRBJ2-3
TGTGCCAGCAGCCCGCGCGATGAGGAGCGGGAGCTGTATACGCAGTATTTT
CASSPRDEERELYTQYF
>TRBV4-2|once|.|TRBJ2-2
TGTGCCAGCAGCCAAGAACGCCCTGACGGGGTACTATGGACCGGGGAGCTGTTTTTT
CASSQERPDGVLWTGELFF
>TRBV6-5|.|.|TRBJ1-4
TGTGCCAGCAGTTACTCTGGACCGGAGGGCGAAAAACTGTTTTTT
CASSYSGPEGEKLFF
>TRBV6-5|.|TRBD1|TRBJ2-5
TGTGCCAGCAGTCAGGGACAGTACCAAGAGACCCAGTACTTC
CASSQGQYQETQYF
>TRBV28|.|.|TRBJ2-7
TGTGCCAGCAGTTTAGGGACTCACGACGAGCAGTACTTC
CASSLGTHDEQYF
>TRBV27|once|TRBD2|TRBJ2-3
TGTGCCACCATACCCTTGGCGGGAGGGCGGGTCACAGATACGCAGTATTTT
CATIPLAGGRVTDTQYF
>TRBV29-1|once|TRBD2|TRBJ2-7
TGCAGCGTTGAACTTAGGGTTGTGGCGGGAGGTTGGTACGAGCAGTACTTC
CSVELRVVAGGWYEQYF
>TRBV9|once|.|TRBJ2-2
TGTGCCAGCAGCGTAGAGGGGGTCGCCGGGGAGCTGTTTTTT
CASSVEGVAGELFF
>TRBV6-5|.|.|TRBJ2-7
TGTGCCAGCAGTTACGGGCCATCCTACGAGCAGTACTTC
CASSYGPSYEQYF
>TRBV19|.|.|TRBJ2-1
TGTGCCAGTACCCCTCTTGTGGGAGGAATAAATGAGCAGTTCTTC
CASTPLVGGINEQFF
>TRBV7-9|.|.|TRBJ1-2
TGTGCCAGCAGCTTATTCGACCCGCCGGTAAATAACTATGGCTACACCTTC
CASSLFDPPVNNYGYTF
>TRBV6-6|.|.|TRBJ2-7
TGTGCCAGCAGTTACGCTGGCGAAGCCTACGAGCAGTACTTC
CASSYAGEAYEQYF
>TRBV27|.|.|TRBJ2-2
TGTGCCAGCAGCACGGACACCTCGGACACCGGGGAGCTGTTTTTT
CASSTDTSDTGELFF
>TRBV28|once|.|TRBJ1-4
TGTGCCGGGGGGATAGGTAATGAAAAACTGTTTTTT
CAGGIGNEKLFF
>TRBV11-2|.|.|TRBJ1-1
TGTGCCAGCCGAAGGGGACCTTCACCCGAAGCTTTCTTT
CASRRGPSPEAFF
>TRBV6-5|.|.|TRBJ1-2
TGTGCCAGCAGTTACTCAGAGGGACTGATCTATGGCTACACCTTC
CASSYSEGLIYGYTF
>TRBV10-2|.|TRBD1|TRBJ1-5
TGCGCCAGTAGAGACAGGGGGGAACAGCCCCAGCATTTT
CASRDRGEQPQHF